This is a list of T cell receptor beta chains from one sample in a study of cytomegalovirus exposure and HLA in healthy donors. The repertoire was sequenced with immunoSEQ multiplex PCR; TCRdb's copy has only in-frame clones and lacks some. The sample lists roughly 110,000 clones; around 77% were seen once. Sequenced: PBMCs. The receptors here all came from a male donor in good health and CMV-seronegative. Each CDR3 is given with its conserved first and last residue. A D gene is named only where the DNA matches it firmly. A row's size may be missing; if present it is once, few, many or a size class.

j_call,clone_size,v_call,d_call,cdr3_aa,cdr3_nt
TRBJ2-1,-,TRBV30,TRBD2,CAWSRLAAYNEQFF,TGTGCCTGGAGTCGACTAGCGGCCTACAATGAGCAGTTCTTC
TRBJ2-1,-,TRBV6-5,-,CASRPGGDFEQFF,TGTGCCAGCAGACCCGGTGGGGACTTTGAGCAGTTCTTC
TRBJ2-1,once,TRBV5-1,TRBD2,CASSLNLAGGNEQFF,TGCGCCAGCAGCTTGAATCTAGCGGGAGGCAATGAGCAGTTCTTC
TRBJ2-1,-,TRBV19,TRBD2,CASTVIGRAGEQFF,TGTGCCAGTACCGTCATCGGGAGGGCCGGTGAGCAGTTCTTC
TRBJ1-3,few,TRBV7-9,-,CASSPGTISGNTIYF,TGTGCCAGCAGCCCCGGGACAATCTCTGGAAACACCATATATTTT
TRBJ1-2,few,TRBV7-2,-,CASSFGGGYTF,TGTGCCAGCAGCTTCGGGGGTGGCTACACCTTC
TRBJ1-6,once,TRBV5-4,-,CASSSDRTNSPLHF,TGTGCCAGCAGCAGCGACAGGACCAATTCACCCCTCCACTTT
TRBJ1-3,once,TRBV7-3,-,CASSLRHGNTIYF,TGTGCCAGCAGCTTAAGGCACGGAAACACCATATATTTT
TRBJ1-5,-,TRBV4-1,-,CASSQEWAENQPQHF,TGCGCCAGCAGCCAAGAGTGGGCAGAGAATCAGCCCCAGCATTTT
TRBJ2-3,-,TRBV5-4,TRBD2,CASSSRTSASTDTQYF,TGTGCCAGCAGCTCCCGGACTAGCGCCAGCACAGATACGCAGTATTTT
TRBJ2-1,-,TRBV27,TRBD2,CASSLPPPSGGDEQFF,TGTGCCAGCAGTCTCCCCCCGCCCAGCGGGGGTGATGAGCAGTTCTTC
TRBJ2-1,-,TRBV6-5,TRBD2,CASSPREGIYNEQFF,TGTGCCAGCAGTCCTCGGGAGGGGATTTACAATGAGCAGTTCTTC
TRBJ2-7,-,TRBV6-5,TRBD1,CASSYSSQGASYEQYF,TGTGCCAGCAGTTACTCGAGTCAGGGGGCCTCCTACGAGCAGTACTTC
TRBJ2-1,once,TRBV6-6,TRBD2,CASSAGTSIYEQFF,TGTGCCAGCAGTGCCGGGACTAGTATCTATGAGCAGTTCTTC
TRBJ2-7,-,TRBV7-7,TRBD2,CASSPLAVGSPQQYF,TGTGCCAGCAGCCCACTAGCGGTTGGTTCGCCCCAGCAGTACTTC
TRBJ2-1,-,TRBV19,TRBD2,CASTQRDSYNEQFF,TGTGCCAGTACCCAGCGGGACTCCTACAATGAGCAGTTCTTC
TRBJ1-1,few,TRBV28,-,CASSPRKGMNTEAFF,TGTGCCAGCAGTCCTCGTAAGGGGATGAACACTGAAGCTTTCTTT
TRBJ1-5,-,TRBV4-2,TRBD1,CASSQDRTGRDQPQHF,TGTGCCAGCAGCCAAGATCGGACAGGGAGGGATCAGCCCCAGCATTTT
TRBJ2-3,-,TRBV28,TRBD2,CASSHFLLAGPSTDTQYF,TGTGCCAGCAGTCATTTCCTTCTAGCGGGACCTAGCACAGATACGCAGTATTTT
TRBJ1-2,few,TRBV6-1,TRBD1,CASSLGQAYGYTF,TGTGCCAGCAGCCTGGGACAGGCATATGGCTACACCTTC
TRBJ1-1,-,TRBV7-8,-,CASSREGFDIEAFF,TGTGCCAGCAGCCGAGAGGGCTTCGATATAGAAGCTTTCTTT
TRBJ2-2,-,TRBV11-3,-,CASSPPGGELFF,TGTGCCAGCAGCCCCCCGGGAGGGGAGCTGTTTTTT
TRBJ2-7,-,TRBV5-8,-,CASSAGQLLGYEQYF,TGTGCCAGCAGCGCGGGACAGCTTTTGGGCTACGAGCAGTACTTC
TRBJ1-4,once,TRBV30,-,CAWRRRAGSYEKLFF,TGTGCCTGGAGACGTCGGGCAGGGTCGTATGAAAAACTGTTTTTT
TRBJ1-4,-,TRBV28,-,CASSPGLEKLFF,TGTGCCAGCAGTCCTGGACTTGAAAAACTGTTTTTT
TRBJ2-7,-,TRBV7-9,TRBD2,CASSLVSGGLDEQYF,TGTGCCAGCAGCTTAGTTTCGGGAGGGCTGGACGAGCAGTACTTC
TRBJ1-4,-,TRBV7-2,TRBD1,CASSYTGANEKLFF,TGTGCCAGCAGCTACACAGGGGCTAATGAAAAACTGTTTTTT
TRBJ2-1,once,TRBV10-1,-,CASSGSQYYNEQFF,TGCGCCAGCAGTGGGAGTCAGTACTACAATGAGCAGTTCTTC
TRBJ2-1,-,TRBV28,-,CASSLSSVAYNEQFF,TGTGCCAGCAGTTTATCTAGCGTAGCCTACAATGAGCAGTTCTTC
TRBJ2-3,-,TRBV9,TRBD1,CASSEDRERTDTQYF,TGTGCCAGCAGCGAAGACAGGGAGCGCACAGATACGCAGTATTTT
TRBJ2-1,-,TRBV6-4,TRBD2,CASSGTSGEGYNEQFF,TGTGCCAGCAGTGGTACTAGCGGGGAGGGCTACAATGAGCAGTTCTTC
TRBJ2-3,-,TRBV27,-,CASSGGPPWGQYF,TGTGCCAGCAGCGGGGGGCCCCCGTGGGGGCAGTATTTT
TRBJ2-7,-,TRBV5-1,-,CASSLDWGGEQYF,TGTGCCAGCAGCTTGGATTGGGGAGGAGAGCAGTACTTC
TRBJ2-5,-,TRBV27,TRBD1,CASRFKPRTGGKETQYF,TGTGCCAGCAGGTTCAAACCTCGGACAGGGGGCAAAGAGACCCAGTACTTC
TRBJ1-1,-,TRBV14,TRBD1,CASSRQGGTTEAFF,TGTGCCAGCAGCCGGCAGGGGGGAACCACTGAAGCTTTCTTT
TRBJ1-1,-,TRBV27,-,CASSFQGMNTEAFF,TGTGCCAGCAGTTTTCAGGGAATGAACACTGAAGCTTTCTTT